These 22 T cell receptor beta chains were sequenced from one sample in a study of cytomegalovirus exposure and HLA in healthy donors. The PCR had 60 Vbeta and 13 Jbeta primers. TCRdb's copy holds only in-frame clones and misses some; the assay was immunoSEQ multiplex PCR. The sample holds about 200,000 clones, 65% to 85% seen once. Sequencing was performed on PBMCs. Receptors were obtained from a boy between 2 and 10 years old in good health and CMV-seronegative.

J is TRBJ2-2 and V is TRBV10-3; 8 nucleotides line up with TRBD1. Germline lookup yields CDR1 ENHRY and CDR2 SYGVKD. V was clipped by 6 bases and J by 0 bases; unmatched bases: 6. CDR3 length: 16 amino acids. For the CDR3, the DNA is TGTGCCATCAGCGGGACAGGCCACTCGAACACCGGGGAGCTGTTTTTT. This codes for CAISGTGHSNTGELFF.

The chain combines TRBV2 with TRBJ2-5; the match to TRBD2 covers 11 bases. V was clipped by 5 bases and J by 5 bases; unmatched bases: 7. The CDR3 is 15 residues long. The germline CDR1 and CDR2 sequences are SNHLY and FYNNEI. The CDR3 reads CASSRLAGMAETQYF. The CDR3 DNA is TGTGCCAGCAGTAGACTAGCGGGAATGGCGGAGACCCAGTACTTC.

The rearrangement uses TRBV6-1 and TRBJ1-1, with D maybe TRBD1 (6 bases). V was cut by 6 bases and J by 1 base, with 15 bases left in between. The germline CDR1 and CDR2 sequences are MNHNS and SASEGT. CDR3 size: 15 residues. DNA for the CDR3: TGTGCCAGCAGCAACGGGGGGCTACAGAACACTGAAGCTTTCTTT. It encodes CASSNGGLQNTEAFF.

The chain is built from TRBV2 and TRBJ2-1; a possible D gene is TRBD1 (5 bases). Germline V gene sequence: CDR1 SNHLY, CDR2 FYNNEI. Trimming shortened V by 4 bases and J by 7 bases, and 20 bases separated the two germline ends. The CDR3 runs to 16 residues. The CDR3 is CASSGKGSRGPNEQFF. CDR3 DNA: TGTGCCAGCAGTGGGAAGGGGTCTAGAGGACCAAATGAGCAGTTCTTC. Using reference TRBV2 and TRBJ2-1 for the parts outside the CDR3, the full variable domain is EPEVTQTPSHQVTQMGQEVILRCVPISNHLYFYWYRQILGQKVEFLVSFYNNEISEKSEIFDDQFSVERPDGSNFTLKIRSTKLEDSAMYFCASSGKGSRGPNEQFFGPGTRLTVL.

This clone was picked up one time. The genes are TRBV11-3 and TRBJ1-3, with D maybe TRBD1 (5 bases). Looked up from germline, CDR1 is SGHNT and CDR2 is YENEEA. With 1 base removed from V and 4 bases from J, the gap between germline ends came to 8 bases. The CDR3 loop spans 14 amino acids. The CDR3 bases are TGTGCCAGCAGCTTAGGGGGCTCAGGAAACACCATATATTTT. Its translation is CASSLGGSGNTIYF.

This clone showed up just a few times. This chain's CDR3 is CASSYKGQVGEKLFF. CDR3 in DNA: TGTGCCAGCAGTTACAAGGGACAGGTTGGCGAAAAACTGTTTTTT. This chain joins TRBV6-5 and TRBJ1-4, with 8 nucleotides matching TRBD1. Germline V gene sequence: CDR1 MNHEY, CDR2 SVGAGI. The J segment lost 8 bases and the V segment lost 2 bases, leaving 7 bases of the junction unmatched. The length of the CDR3 is 15 residues.

The V gene is TRBV11-2, the J gene TRBJ2-3; TRBD2 agrees at 8 bases. Germline V lookup: CDR1 SGHAT, CDR2 FQNNGV. The V and J ends lost 1 base and 3 bases, in that order; junction bases with no gene match: 3. This CDR3 has 15 amino acids. CDR3 nucleotide sequence: TGTGCCAGCAGCTTAGTGGCTAGCGGGACAGATACGCAGTATTTT. Encoded protein: CASSLVASGTDTQYF.

This clone has just a few counts. This chain links TRBV4-2 with TRBJ2-2; D remains unclear. The ends were cut back, 4 bases at V and 5 bases at J, with 5 bases in the middle. Per germline, CDR1 LGHNA and CDR2 YNFKEQ. This CDR3 is built from 12 residues. Here the CDR3 DNA reads TGTGCCAGCAGCCCCACTACCGGGGAGCTGTTTTTT. Translating gives CASSPTTGELFF.

The chain couples TRBV19 to TRBJ2-3, with TRBD2 matching 12 bases. The CDR3 consists of 16 residues. J gave up 2 bases and V 7 bases, and 7 bases lay outside the gene matches. Germline-derived CDR1 and CDR2 are LNHDA and SQIVND (reference sequence). CDR3 DNA: TGTGCCAGTAAGGGGCTAGCGGGGGGGTACACAGATACGCAGTATTTT. Protein product: CASKGLAGGYTDTQYF.

V usage is TRBV9 and J usage is TRBJ2-5, with D possibly matching TRBD2 (5 bases). The CDR3 is made up of 15 amino acids. Trimming removed 0 bases at V and 5 bases at J, with 14 bases between. CDR1 SGDLS and CDR2 YYNGEE come from the germline V gene. The CDR3 DNA is TGTGCCAGCAGCGTAGATGGACTCCGCCTTGAGACCCAGTACTTC. It codes for CASSVDGLRLETQYF.

The chain is built from TRBV6-5 and TRBJ2-3; the D gene is possibly TRBD2 (5 bases). This CDR3 comprises 12 residues. Germline CDR1 is MNHEY and CDR2 is SVGAGI. Between the trimmed V and J ends, which lost 2 bases and 6 bases, there was a span of 6 bases. CDR3 sequence: CASSYRGDTQYF. DNA for the CDR3: TGTGCCAGCAGTTACCGAGGGGATACGCAGTATTTT.

DNA for the CDR3: TGTGCCAGCAGCTTCCGGGGGATCTATGGCTACACCTTC. This codes for CASSFRGIYGYTF. The rearrangement uses TRBV5-8 and TRBJ1-2; perhaps TRBD1 as D (5 bases). The germline V gene encodes CDR1 SGHTS and CDR2 YDEGEE. CDR3 size: 13 residues. V lost 2 bases to trimming and J lost 4 bases, with 9 bases between them.

The genes are TRBV7-6 and TRBJ2-2; 16 bases line up with TRBD2. V lost 2 bases, J lost 5 bases, and 8 bases stayed unmatched. The CDR3 has 19 residues. The germline CDR1 and CDR2 sequences are SGHVS and FNYEAQ. The CDR3 reads CASSLPRGLAGGPTGELFF. CDR3 sequence (DNA): TGTGCCAGCAGCTTACCCCGGGGACTAGCGGGAGGGCCAACCGGGGAGCTGTTTTTT.

V usage is TRBV7-2 and J usage is TRBJ2-1; 10 bases match TRBD2. Germline lookup yields CDR1 SGHTA and CDR2 FQGNSA. The CDR3 totals 16 residues. J gave up 4 bases and V 4 bases, and 7 bases lay outside the gene matches. The CDR3 bases are TGTGCCAGCAGCTCGAAACTAGCGGGAATTTACAATGAGCAGTTCTTC. Translation: CASSSKLAGIYNEQFF.

The count of this clone is one. The V and J genes are TRBV5-6 and TRBJ2-5; 7 positions match TRBD1. Germline trimming cut 1 base from V and 4 bases from J; bases unmatched to any gene: 10. This CDR3 is 16 amino acids long. Germline CDR1 reads SGHDT; CDR2 reads YYEEEE. The CDR3 DNA reads as TGTGCCAGCAGCTTGATACAAAGGGGGCCGGGAGAGACCCAGTACTTC. Its protein is CASSLIQRGPGETQYF.

Regarding this clone: Other DNA variants within this sample encode the same CDR3. The chain has TRBV27 and TRBJ2-5; 11 bases align to TRBD2. V shed 5 bases and J 3 bases; nucleotides not matched to a gene: 5. The CDR3 extends over 15 amino acids. Germline CDR1 MNHEY, CDR2 SMNVEV (reference sequence). The CDR3 here is CASSPGTSGKETQYF. The CDR3, as DNA: TGTGCCAGCAGTCCTGGGACTAGCGGTAAAGAGACCCAGTACTTC.

The chain has TRBV9 and TRBJ2-3; tentative D call: TRBD2 (6 bases). The CDR3 is 18 amino acids. The V end was cut by 4 bases, the J end by 5 bases, with 26 bases between. Germline V lookup: CDR1 SGDLS, CDR2 YYNGEE. The CDR3 is CASSSRVGRGSGGDTQYF. The CDR3 DNA follows: TGTGCCAGCAGCTCTAGAGTGGGGCGGGGCTCTGGTGGAGATACGCAGTATTTT. Complete variable domain (other parts from reference TRBV9 and TRBJ2-3): DSGVTQTPKHLITATGQRVTLRCSPRSGDLSVYWYQQSLDQGLQFLIQYYNGEERAKGNILERFSAQQFPDLHSELNLSSLELGDSALYFCASSSRVGRGSGGDTQYFGPGTRLTVL.

The rearrangement joins TRBV7-8 to TRBJ2-7; D may be TRBD1 (6 bases). In germline, CDR1 is SGHVS, CDR2 FQNEAQ. The CDR3 has 13 residues. Trimming took 5 bases from V and 6 from J, leaving 14 bases between them. CDR3 residues: CASSRDNGAEQYF. The CDR3 coding sequence is TGTGCCAGCAGCCGGGACAACGGGGCCGAGCAGTACTTC. The full variable domain, rest sourced from reference TRBV7-8 and TRBJ2-7, is GAGVSQSPRYKVAKRGQDVALRCDPISGHVSLFWYQQALGQGPEFLTYFQNEAQLDKSGLPSDRFFAERPEGSVSTLKIQRTQQEDSAVYLCASSRDNGAEQYFGPGTRLTVT.

A word on this clone: This CDR3 is missing its conserved last phenylalanine or tryptophan, likely due to a read error. This chain uses TRBV4-2 with TRBJ1-3; 10 bases agree with TRBD1. CDR1 and CDR2 (germline): LGHNA, YNFKEQ. CDR3 size: 18 residues. With V trimmed by 0 bases and J by 5 bases, 10 bases remained unmatched. The CDR3: CASSQELFTGQGRNTIYL. DNA of the CDR3: TGTGCCAGCAGCCAAGAACTATTCACGGGACAGGGGAGAAACACCATATATCTT.

The chain recombines TRBV5-6 with TRBJ1-1; D remains unclear. The germline CDR1 and CDR2 sequences are SGHDT and YYEEEE. V was trimmed by 0 bases and J by 5 bases, leaving 8 bases between them. This CDR3 is built from 13 residues. The CDR3, as DNA: TGTGCCAGCAGCTTGGACCCTGCGACTGAAGCTTTCTTT. Translated: CASSLDPATEAFF.

The gene calls are TRBV9 and TRBJ1-2; tentatively, D is TRBD1 (5 bases). This CDR3 is 12 amino acids long. Deletions cut 3 bases from V and 4 bases from J, with 7 bases between. Germline V gene sequence: CDR1 SGDLS, CDR2 YYNGEE. CDR3 in DNA: TGTGCCAGCAGCGCGGACACCTATGGCTACACCTTC. Translation: CASSADTYGYTF.

The CDR3 coding sequence is TGTGCCAGCAGTGTGGCTAGCCAAGACAATGAGCAGTTCTTC. It specifies CASSVASQDNEQFF. V usage is TRBV6-1 and J usage is TRBJ2-1; tentative D call: TRBD2 (5 bases). Per germline, CDR1 MNHNS and CDR2 SASEGT. The CDR3 totals 14 residues. With 4 bases removed from V and 5 bases from J, the gap between germline ends came to 12 bases.